Reported below is one T cell receptor (beta chain). Its specificity is not known. The V gene's germline CDR1 is SGHRS and CDR2 YFSETQ. The CDR3 spans 18 residues. The ends were cut back, 0 bases at V and 1 base at J, with 20 bases in the middle. This sample is part of a study of cytomegalovirus exposure and HLA in healthy donors. Findings and limits, study-wide: Among the CMV-associated chains, a few were confirmed in vitro as specific for CMV antigens.

The assay was immunoSEQ multiplex PCR, and TCRdb's table has in-frame clones only and misses some. The sample includes some 41,000 clones, roughly 93% of them seen just once. This chain uses TRBV5-1 with TRBJ2-7; possible D gene TRBD2, 6 bases. Source material: PBMCs. The sequence was obtained from a woman aged 18-35 years in good health and CMV-seronegative. The CDR3 DNA is TGCGCCAGCAGCTTGGTGGGGGGTGAGAGCGGTATTTCCTACGAGCAGTACTTC. It translates to CASSLVGGESGISYEQYF.